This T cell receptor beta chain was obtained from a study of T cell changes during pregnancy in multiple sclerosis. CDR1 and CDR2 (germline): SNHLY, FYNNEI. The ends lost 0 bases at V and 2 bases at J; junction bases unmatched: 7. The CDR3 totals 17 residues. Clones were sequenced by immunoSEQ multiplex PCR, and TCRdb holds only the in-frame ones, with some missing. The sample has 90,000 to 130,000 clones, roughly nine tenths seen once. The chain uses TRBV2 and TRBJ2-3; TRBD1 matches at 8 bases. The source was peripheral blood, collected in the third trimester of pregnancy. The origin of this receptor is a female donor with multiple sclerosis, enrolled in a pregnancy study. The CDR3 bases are TGTGCCAGCAGTGAAGCGCTTGGACAGGGAAACACAGATACGCAGTATTTT. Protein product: CASSEALGQGNTDTQYF.